The 12 T cell receptor beta chains listed next were all sequenced from one sample in a study of naive and memory T cell subsets (dated by TCRdb to about 2017). Library generation was performed with UMI-ligation and nested PCR. Sequencing took place on an Illumina MiSeq. The beta constant-region primer was an equimolar mix of two oligonucleotides covering both TRBC1 and TRBC2. TCRdb passed the public sequencing reads through fastp at Q25 and MiXCR, retaining productive beta sequences. Each CDR3 protein appears once, grouped with its most common genes and DNA. The sample data list around 160,000 distinct CDR3 sequences, and about a sixth of these were observed just once. About 0.14% of the sample comes from the top ten. The source material was naive CD4+ T cells from blood. Sample cell subset or site, as interpreted from the label and publication: naive T cells, CD45RA high CD27+. The receptors derive from a human donor in good health.

This clonotype was recorded many times. The genes are TRBV10-3 and TRBJ2-1; the D gene is possibly TRBD2 (5 bases). The V gene's germline CDR1 is ENHRY and CDR2 SYGVKD. V was trimmed by 10 bases and J by 6 bases, leaving 16 bases between them. The CDR3 is 13 amino acids. The CDR3 DNA reads as TGTGCCACCACAACGAGTGGGAGCAATGAGCAGTTCTTC. It yields the protein CATTTSGSNEQFF.

This clonotype has only a few counts. This chain's CDR3 is CSVSSGLAKWYGEQFF. CDR3 DNA: TGCAGCGTTTCCTCTGGACTAGCGAAGTGGTATGGTGAGCAGTTCTTC. This chain connects TRBV29-1 to TRBJ2-1; 9 bases are shared with TRBD2. Germline loops: CDR1 SQVTM, CDR2 ANQGSEA. CDR3 length: 16 amino acids. J lost 9 bases, V lost 5 bases, and 17 bases had no gene match.

The V call is TRBV20-1, the J call TRBJ1-1; D unclear. The germline V gene encodes CDR1 DFQATT and CDR2 SNEGSKA (reference sequence). The CDR3 is made up of 15 amino acids. V dropped 1 base and J dropped 4 bases, with 16 bases sitting between them. The CDR3 here is CSARVGVALSTEAFF. CDR3 in DNA: TGCAGTGCTAGAGTCGGGGTGGCTTTGAGCACTGAAGCTTTCTTT.

V usage is TRBV20-1 and J usage is TRBJ2-3; 9 bases fit TRBD2. CDR3 length: 14 residues. Per germline, CDR1 DFQATT and CDR2 SNEGSKA (reference sequence). Trimming took 0 bases from V and 3 from J; bases not matched to a gene: 1. CDR3 amino acids: CSARDSGSTDTQYF. The CDR3 DNA reads as TGCAGTGCTAGAGATAGCGGGAGTACAGATACGCAGTATTTT.

V is TRBV24-1 and J is TRBJ2-1; 11 bases map to TRBD2. Unmatched junction bases numbered 9, after V lost 4 bases and J lost 8 bases. CDR1 KGHDR and CDR2 SFDVKD come from the germline V gene. This CDR3 spans 16 amino acids. CDR3 amino acids: CATSENSGRAKDEQFF. CDR3 sequence (DNA): TGTGCCACCAGTGAAAATAGCGGGAGGGCAAAGGATGAGCAGTTCTTC.

The chain is built from TRBV29-1 and TRBJ2-5; 7 bases match TRBD1. This CDR3 has 12 amino acids. V shed 6 bases, J shed 5 bases, and the junction held 6 bases outside the gene matches. The germline gives CDR1 SQVTM, CDR2 ANQGSEA. The chain's CDR3 is CSVRQGLETQYF. The CDR3 DNA reads as TGCAGCGTAAGACAGGGCCTGGAGACCCAGTACTTC.

This chain links TRBV7-9 with TRBJ2-7; the D is unclear. Trimming shortened V by 3 bases and J by 1 base, and 13 bases separated the two germline ends. CDR3 length equals 15 residues. Germline-derived CDR1 and CDR2 are SEHNR and FQNEAQ (reference sequence). CDR3 DNA sequence: TGTGCCAGCAGCTTCGGAACCCTCAGGTCCTACGAGCAGTACTTC. This encodes CASSFGTLRSYEQYF.

This clonotype has a handful of counts. The genes are TRBV18 and TRBJ2-7, with a tentative D call TRBD1 (6 bases). Germline loops: CDR1 KGHSH, CDR2 LQKENI. The CDR3 contains 14 residues. V shed 3 bases and J shed 0 bases, with 9 bases lying between them. CDR3 sequence: CASSPGQNSYEQYF. The CDR3 coding sequence is TGTGCCAGCTCACCCGGACAGAACTCCTACGAGCAGTACTTC. The full variable domain, its missing parts supplied by reference TRBV18 and TRBJ2-7, is NAGVMQNPRHLVRRRGQEARLRCSPMKGHSHVYWYRQLPEEGLKFMVYLQKENIIDESGMPKERFSAEFPKEGPSILRIQQVVRGDSAAYFCASSPGQNSYEQYFGPGTRLTVT.

The V call is TRBV30, the J call TRBJ2-1; no clear D. The CDR3 is 11 amino acids. V was trimmed by 3 bases and J by 5 bases, leaving 5 bases between them. The germline gives CDR1 GTSNPN, CDR2 SVGIG (reference sequence). DNA of the CDR3: TGTGCCTGGAGCGGTGACAATGAGCAGTTCTTC. This codes for CAWSGDNEQFF. Together with reference TRBV30 and TRBJ2-1, the CDR3 gives the full variable domain: SQTIHQWPATLVQPVGSPLSLECTVEGTSNPNLYWYRQAAGRGLQLLFYSVGIGQISSEVPQNLSASRPQDRQFILSSKKLLLSDSGFYLCAWSGDNEQFFGPGTRLTVL.

This sequence joins TRBV29-1 and TRBJ2-3, with TRBD1 identical over 8 bases. CDR3 size: 15 residues. V shed 3 bases, J shed 2 bases, and the junction held 7 bases outside the gene matches. The germline V gene encodes CDR1 SQVTM and CDR2 ANQGSEA. The CDR3 nucleotides are TGCAGCGTTGAGGAGGGGACAGGATACACAGATACGCAGTATTTT. The encoded protein is CSVEEGTGYTDTQYF.

This clonotype was seen a few times. The V call is TRBV10-3, the J call TRBJ1-1; no definite D call. The V end was cut by 4 bases, the J end by 0 bases, with 6 bases between. Germline assignment: CDR1 ENHRY and CDR2 SYGVKD. CDR3 length: 13 residues. CDR3 DNA sequence: TGTGCCATCAGTGGTCAGATGAACACTGAAGCTTTCTTT. Its protein product is CAISGQMNTEAFF.

The rearrangement joins TRBV6-1 to TRBJ2-7, with TRBD1 identical over 11 bases. Trimming took 11 bases from V and 5 from J; bases not matched to a gene: 8. The CDR3 is made up of 13 amino acids. CDR1 is MNHNS and CDR2 is SASEGT in the germline V gene. CDR3 sequence (DNA): TGTGCCTCAAGGACAGGGGGCCAGAACGAGCAGTACTTC. Its translation: CASRTGGQNEQYF.